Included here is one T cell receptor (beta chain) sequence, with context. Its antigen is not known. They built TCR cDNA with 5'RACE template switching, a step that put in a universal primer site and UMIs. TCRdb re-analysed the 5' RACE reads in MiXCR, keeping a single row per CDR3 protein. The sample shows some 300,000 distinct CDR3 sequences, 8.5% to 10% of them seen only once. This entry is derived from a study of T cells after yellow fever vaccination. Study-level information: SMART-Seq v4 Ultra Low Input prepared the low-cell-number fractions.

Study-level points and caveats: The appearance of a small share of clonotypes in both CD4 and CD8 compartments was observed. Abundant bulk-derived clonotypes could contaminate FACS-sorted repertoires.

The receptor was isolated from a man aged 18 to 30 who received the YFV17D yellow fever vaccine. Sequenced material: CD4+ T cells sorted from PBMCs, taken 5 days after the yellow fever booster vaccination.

The CDR3 loop reads CSARRRSSTDTQYF. CDR3 DNA: TGCAGTGCAAGGAGACGGAGCAGCACAGATACGCAGTATTTT. The rearrangement joins TRBV20-1 to TRBJ2-3, with unresolved D. V was cut by 6 bases and J by 0 bases, with 13 bases left in between. This CDR3 has 14 residues. Germline lookup yields CDR1 DFQATT and CDR2 SNEGSKA (reference sequence).